Sequencing of this TCR beta chain was carried out in a study of cytomegalovirus exposure and HLA in healthy donors. Germline CDR1 MDHEN, CDR2 SYDVKM. CDR3 length: 16 residues. V was shortened by 5 bases and J by 8 bases, with 22 bases between the two germline ends. The repertoire was sequenced with immunoSEQ multiplex PCR; TCRdb's copy has only in-frame clones and lacks some. The repertoire holds under 400,000 clones, with roughly 88% as singletons. Sequencing was carried out using PBMCs. The chain is built from TRBV28 and TRBJ2-1; D is perhaps TRBD1 (6 bases). This clonotype originated in a woman in her late teens or twenties in good health and CMV-seronegative. The CDR3 region is CASSRAPGTPTDEQFF. The CDR3 nucleotides are TGTGCCAGCAGTCGAGCCCCCGGGACACCCACGGATGAGCAGTTCTTC.